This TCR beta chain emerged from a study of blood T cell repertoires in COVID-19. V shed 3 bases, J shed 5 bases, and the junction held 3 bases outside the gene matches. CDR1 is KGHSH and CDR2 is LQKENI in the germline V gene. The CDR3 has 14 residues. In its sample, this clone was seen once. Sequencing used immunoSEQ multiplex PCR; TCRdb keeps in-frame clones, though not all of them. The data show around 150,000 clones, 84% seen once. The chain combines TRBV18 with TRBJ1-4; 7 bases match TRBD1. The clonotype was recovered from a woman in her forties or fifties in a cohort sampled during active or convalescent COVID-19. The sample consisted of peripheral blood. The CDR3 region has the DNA TGTGCCAGCTCACCGGGACAGAGGAATGAAAAACTGTTTTTT. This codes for CASSPGQRNEKLFF.